Below, 21 T cell receptor beta chains from the same sample are listed, as sequenced in a study of T cell responses to AZD1222 COVID-19 vaccine. Sequencing used immunoSEQ multiplex PCR; TCRdb keeps in-frame clones, though not all of them. The top ten hold about 8.9% of the sample, which has roughly 140,000 clones, around 87% seen once. The sequencing used peripheral blood, collected 28 days after the second AZD1222 dose. These receptors were taken from an adult who received the AZD1222 COVID-19 vaccine.

The chain recombines TRBV19 with TRBJ2-4; D uncertain. Between the trimmed V and J ends, which lost 5 bases and 0 bases, there was a span of 5 bases. Germline CDR1 reads LNHDA; CDR2 reads SQIVND (reference sequence). The CDR3 spans 13 residues. In DNA form, the CDR3 reads TGTGCCAGTAGTGAGCTAGCCAAAAACATTCAGTACTTC. Amino acids: CASSELAKNIQYF. Supplemented by reference TRBV19 and TRBJ2-4, the full variable domain reads DGGITQSPKYLFRKEGQNVTLSCEQNLNHDAMYWYRQDPGQGLRLIYYSQIVNDFQKGDIAEGYSVSREKKESFPLTVTSAQKNPTAFYLCASSELAKNIQYFGAGTRLSVL.

This clone appeared once. This chain joins TRBV27 and TRBJ2-1; D remains ambiguous. The V end was cut by 3 bases, the J end by 4 bases, with 10 bases between. This CDR3 is built from 14 residues. The germline gives CDR1 MNHEY, CDR2 SMNVEV (reference sequence). CDR3 coding DNA: TGTGCCAGCAGTTTCGGACCTCATTACAATGAGCAGTTCTTC. Residues: CASSFGPHYNEQFF.

This rearrangement joins TRBV5-1 to TRBJ1-6; 11 nucleotides match TRBD1. The CDR3 totals 19 residues. V gave up 4 bases and J gave up 10 bases; unmatched junction bases: 19. CDR1 is SGHRS and CDR2 is YFSETQ in the germline V gene. Here the CDR3 reads CASSPVGTGGRTSRSPLHF. CDR3 bases: TGCGCCAGCAGCCCTGTCGGGACAGGGGGACGGACCAGCAGGTCACCCCTCCACTTT.

The chain carries TRBV2 and TRBJ2-7, with 9 bases that match TRBD2. This CDR3 spans 14 amino acids. Germline-derived CDR1 and CDR2 are SNHLY and FYNNEI. J gave up 6 bases and V 8 bases, and 11 bases lay outside the gene matches. CDR3 residues: CASRSAAGGGEQYF. CDR3 coding DNA: TGTGCCAGCCGGTCCGCAGCGGGAGGAGGCGAGCAGTACTTC.

This chain uses TRBV9 with TRBJ2-3; no clear D gene. V lost 0 bases to trimming and J lost 7 bases, with 6 bases between them. Germline-derived CDR1 and CDR2 are SGDLS and YYNGEE. This CDR3 region has 12 residues. Here the CDR3 reads CASSVEGNTQYF. The CDR3 DNA sequence: TGTGCCAGCAGCGTAGAGGGCAATACGCAGTATTTT.

V and J are TRBV28 and TRBJ1-3; 9 nucleotides agree with TRBD1. V trimming: 4 bases; J trimming: 4 bases; junction bases outside the gene matches: 8. Germline assignment: CDR1 MDHEN and CDR2 SYDVKM. The length of the CDR3 is 16 residues. The CDR3, as DNA: TGTGCCAGCAGTTCCCCGGGACAGGGTGTCGGAAACACCATATATTTT. Translating it yields CASSSPGQGVGNTIYF.

The rearrangement uses TRBV15 and TRBJ1-3; the D gene is possibly TRBD1 (6 bases). The germline V gene encodes CDR1 LNHNV and CDR2 YYDKDF (reference sequence). The CDR3 runs 16 residues. Trimming left V 2 bases short and J 1 base short, with 12 bases between. CDR3 DNA sequence: TGTGCCACCAGCAGACTTGGGGGGCTATCTGGAAACACCATATATTTT. Its protein product is CATSRLGGLSGNTIYF.

The V and J genes are TRBV6-5 and TRBJ1-3, with unresolved D. V dropped 7 bases and J dropped 0 bases, with 13 bases sitting between them. CDR1 is MNHEY and CDR2 is SVGAGI in the germline V gene. CDR3 length: 15 amino acids. The CDR3 region is CASKTRTYSGNTIYF. CDR3 nucleotide sequence: TGTGCCAGCAAAACCAGGACCTACTCTGGAAACACCATATATTTT.

V and J are TRBV29-1 and TRBJ2-1; perhaps D is TRBD1 or TRBD2 (5 bases each). Germline V gene lookup returns CDR1 SQVTM and CDR2 ANQGSEA. V was clipped by 3 bases and J by 7 bases, with 16 bases between them. The CDR3 is 14 residues long. The CDR3 protein is CSVEGVYPGNEQFF. CDR3 in DNA: TGCAGCGTTGAGGGGGTTTACCCGGGTAATGAGCAGTTCTTC.

The V and J genes are TRBV6-2 or TRBV6-3 and TRBJ2-3; D might be TRBD2 (6 bases). Trimming removed 7 bases from V and 0 bases from J, with 14 bases in between. This CDR3 is 15 amino acids long. Looked up from germline, CDR1 is MNHEY and CDR2 is SVGEGT. CDR3: CASTPPGTSTDTQYF. The CDR3 coding sequence is TGTGCCAGCACCCCTCCAGGGACTAGCACAGATACGCAGTATTTT.

V is TRBV10-3 and J is TRBJ1-5, with D unclear. Trimming shortened V by 10 bases and J by 4 bases, and 11 bases separated the two germline ends. The CDR3 covers 12 residues. Per germline, CDR1 ENHRY and CDR2 SYGVKD. CDR3 DNA sequence: TGTGCCACGAACGAGGGAAATCAGCCCCAGCATTTT. Its translation is CATNEGNQPQHF.

V is TRBV7-8 and J is TRBJ1-2; weak D call: TRBD1 (5 bases). CDR3 size: 16 residues. CDR1 and CDR2 from the germline V gene are SGHVS and FQNEAQ. V gave up 1 base and J gave up 4 bases, with 16 bases separating them. The CDR3 protein is CASSLDGAPGGYGYTF. CDR3 DNA: TGTGCCAGCAGCTTAGACGGGGCTCCGGGGGGCTATGGCTACACCTTC. Together with reference TRBV7-8 and TRBJ1-2, the CDR3 gives the full variable domain: GAGVSQSPRYKVAKRGQDVALRCDPISGHVSLFWYQQALGQGPEFLTYFQNEAQLDKSGLPSDRFFAERPEGSVSTLKIQRTQQEDSAVYLCASSLDGAPGGYGYTFGSGTRLTVV.

The V and J genes are TRBV7-5 and TRBJ2-2; TRBD1, the table's D call, was not compared with the DNA. TRBV7-5 is a known pseudogene. This CDR3 comprises 16 residues. CDR3 nucleotide sequence: TGTGCCAGAAGCCCCCGACAGGGGCCCAACACCGGGGAGCTGTTTTTT. Translation gives CARSPRQGPNTGELFF.

The rearrangement joins TRBV7-2 to TRBJ2-1; D gene unclear. Germline CDR1 SGHTA, CDR2 FQGNSA. This CDR3 is 15 amino acids long. V lost 0 bases and J lost 10, with 16 bases in between. As DNA, the CDR3 is TGTGCCAGCAGCTTAGCGGGATCCGTTCTGTCGGAGCAGTTCTTC. This gives the protein CASSLAGSVLSEQFF.

The gene calls are TRBV19 and TRBJ1-5, with D perhaps matching TRBD1 (5 bases). V lost 3 bases and J 7 bases, leaving 16 bases between the germline ends. CDR1 is LNHDA and CDR2 is SQIVND in the germline V gene (reference sequence). CDR3 length equals 15 residues. The CDR3 protein is CASSIGGATPQPQHF. DNA of the CDR3: TGTGCCAGTAGTATCGGAGGGGCCACGCCCCAGCCCCAGCATTTT.

This clone showed up just once. The chain recombines TRBV5-1 with TRBJ2-1, with 9 bases aligning to TRBD2. The CDR3 runs 17 residues. V was clipped by 4 bases and J by 1 base; unmatched bases: 9. Germline V gene data show CDR1 as SGHRS and CDR2 as YFSETQ. In DNA, the CDR3 is TGCGCCAGCAGCCGGGGTACTAGCGGGTCGTCCTACAATGAGCAGTTCTTC. Amino acid sequence: CASSRGTSGSSYNEQFF. The full variable domain, with the rest looked up from reference TRBV5-1 and TRBJ2-1, is KAGVTQTPRYLIKTRGQQVTLSCSPISGHRSVSWYQQTPGQGLQFLFEYFSETQRNKGNFPGRFSGRQFSNSRSEMNVSTLELGDSALYLCASSRGTSGSSYNEQFFGPGTRLTVL.

The J gene is TRBJ2-7, the V gene TRBV28; D is unresolved. Germline loops: CDR1 MDHEN, CDR2 SYDVKM. The CDR3 covers 14 residues. V lost 10 bases and J lost 0, with 16 bases in between. CDR3 sequence reads: CATTGRIASYEQYF. The CDR3 DNA reads TGTGCCACCACCGGCCGGATAGCCTCCTACGAGCAGTACTTC.

There are a few counts of this clone. This chain uses TRBV7-8 with TRBJ1-6; maybe TRBD1 (6 bases). The germline CDR1 and CDR2 sequences are SGHVS and FQNEAQ. This CDR3 has 19 amino acids. Deletions cut 1 base from V and 0 bases from J, with 16 bases between. The CDR3 spells CASSLVGSGGSSYNSPLHF. The CDR3 DNA reads TGTGCCAGCAGCTTAGTGGGGTCGGGGGGCAGCTCCTATAATTCACCCCTCCACTTT.

The chain joins TRBV27 to TRBJ2-7, with D possibly being TRBD2 (6 bases). CDR1 MNHEY and CDR2 SMNVEV come from the germline V gene (reference sequence). The CDR3 runs to 16 residues. Trimming cost V 5 bases and J 9 bases, with 26 bases left between them. CDR3 DNA sequence: TGTGCCAGCAGTAGCACCACGGGACTCAACCTCCATGGGCAGTACTTC. This sequence encodes CASSSTTGLNLHGQYF.

A note on this clone: Germline and junction disagree at one end, which may indicate a read error. The V and J genes are TRBV7-2 and TRBJ2-1, with 12 bases matching TRBD2. This CDR3 has 15 residues. In germline, CDR1 is SGHTA, CDR2 FQGNSA. CDR3 loop: CASSQTSGSYYEQFF. DNA for the CDR3: TGTGCCAGCAGCCAGACTAGCGGGAGCTACTATGAGCAGTTCTTC.

The chain employs TRBV18 and TRBJ1-1; tentative D call: TRBD1 (5 bases). CDR1 and CDR2 from the germline V gene are KGHSH and LQKENI. The CDR3 runs to 15 residues. With 0 bases removed from V and 0 bases from J, the gap between germline ends came to 8 bases. The CDR3 loop reads CASSPPRTMNTEAFF. CDR3 coding DNA: TGTGCCAGCTCACCACCGCGGACAATGAACACTGAAGCTTTCTTT.